The next 29 T cell receptor beta chains were all read from a single sample in a study of blood T cell repertoires in COVID-19. The method was immunoSEQ multiplex PCR; TCRdb's version includes in-frame clones alone and lacks a portion of them. The data show 100,000 to 150,000 clones, with just under 85% seen just once and 16% held by the top ten. The sequenced sample consisted of peripheral blood. The receptor source for this set is a woman between 50 and 59 years old with acute or convalescent COVID-19.

The V gene is TRBV28, the J gene TRBJ2-6; a possible D gene is TRBD2 (5 bases). This CDR3 contains 16 residues. From germline, CDR1 is MDHEN and CDR2 SYDVKM. Deletions cut 5 bases from V and 5 bases from J, with 16 bases between. The CDR3, as DNA: TGTGCCAGCAGTGCGGGTCGTAGGGCCTGGGCCAACGTCCTGACTTTC. Amino acid sequence: CASSAGRRAWANVLTF.

The V gene is TRBV13, the J gene TRBJ2-7, with 11 positions matching TRBD1. CDR1 and CDR2 from the germline V gene are PRHDT and FYEKMQ (reference sequence). The junction had 19 bases not matched to a gene; V was cut back by 3 bases and J by 6 bases. The CDR3 runs to 19 residues. CDR3 sequence (DNA): TGTGCCAGCAGCTTTTCCGGGACAGGGGGTGTGTTTTATCGGGGCGAGCAGTACTTC. Its translation is CASSFSGTGGVFYRGEQYF.

This clone was counted once. This sequence joins TRBV9 and TRBJ1-5; D is ambiguous. CDR3 length: 14 residues. CDR1 and CDR2 from the germline V gene are SGDLS and YYNGEE. V was pared by 3 bases and J by 0 bases, with 7 bases between. This CDR3 is CASSDGDSNQPQHF. CDR3 DNA sequence: TGTGCCAGCAGCGACGGGGATAGCAATCAGCCCCAGCATTTT. Looking up the rest from reference TRBV9 and TRBJ1-5 gives the full variable domain: DSGVTQTPKHLITATGQRVTLRCSPRSGDLSVYWYQQSLDQGLQFLIQYYNGEERAKGNILERFSAQQFPDLHSELNLSSLELGDSALYFCASSDGDSNQPQHFGDGTRLSIL.

The table lists this clone with a count of one. The chain links TRBV9 to TRBJ2-7, with D hard to call. Germline lookup yields CDR1 SGDLS and CDR2 YYNGEE. The CDR3 runs 14 residues. V lost 1 base, J lost 2 bases, and 10 bases lay in between. The CDR3 spells CASSVQVGPYEQYF. DNA of the CDR3: TGTGCCAGCAGCGTACAGGTTGGGCCCTACGAGCAGTACTTC.

This chain links TRBV5-1 with TRBJ2-3; 11 nucleotides match TRBD2. Germline values: CDR1 SGHRS, CDR2 YFSETQ. V was pared by 3 bases and J by 2 bases, with 14 bases of the junction left unmatched. The CDR3 consists of 19 residues. The CDR3 is CASSSVYPLAGEHTDTQYF. The CDR3 nucleotides read TGCGCCAGCAGCTCGGTTTACCCACTAGCGGGGGAACACACAGATACGCAGTATTTT.

The chain is built from TRBV6-5 and TRBJ1-2; D remains ambiguous. Germline-derived CDR1 and CDR2 are MNHEY and SVGAGI. Trimming cost V 8 bases and J 1 base, with 11 bases left between them. The CDR3 is 13 residues long. The CDR3 DNA reads as TGTGCCAGCGAGTCATTCGATAACTATGGCTACACCTTC. Its protein is CASESFDNYGYTF.

The rearrangement uses TRBV12-3 or TRBV12-4 and TRBJ2-7, with D maybe TRBD1 (5 bases). V dropped 3 bases and J dropped 3 bases, with 9 bases sitting between them. The length of the CDR3 is 13 residues. The CDR3 DNA follows: TGTGCCAGCAGTTTGCAGGGAATCTACGAGCAGTACTTC. It codes for CASSLQGIYEQYF.

V and J are TRBV18 and TRBJ2-7; tentatively, D is TRBD2 (5 bases). CDR3 size: 13 residues. The V gene's germline CDR1 is KGHSH and CDR2 LQKENI. Between the trimmed V and J ends, which lost 3 bases and 6 bases, there was a span of 12 bases. The CDR3 sequence is CASSPSGMSEQYF. The CDR3 nucleotides read TGTGCCAGCTCACCGTCGGGGATGAGCGAGCAGTACTTC.

The rearrangement links TRBV7-3 to TRBJ1-1; 7 bases fit TRBD1. CDR3 length equals 14 residues. Germline CDR1 and CDR2: SGHTA and FQGTGA. The junction had 4 bases not matched to a gene; V was cut back by 2 bases and J by 4 bases. The CDR3 bases are TGTGCCAGCAGCTTAGACAGGGTCTCCACTGAAGCTTTCTTT. Translation gives CASSLDRVSTEAFF.

This CDR3 reads CASEEKIYEQYF. The CDR3 nucleotides are TGTGCCAGCGAAGAGAAAATCTACGAGCAGTACTTC. The chain uses TRBV7-9 and TRBJ2-7; no definite D call. The V and J ends lost 8 bases and 3 bases respectively, with 11 bases between them. The CDR3 totals 12 residues. CDR1 is SEHNR, CDR2 FQNEAQ, per germline (reference sequence).

The chain uses TRBV6-2 or TRBV6-3 and TRBJ1-1; possibly TRBD1 for D (6 bases). Germline V CDR1 and CDR2: MNHEY, SVGEGT. The CDR3 runs 16 residues. The ends were cut back, 2 bases at V and 0 bases at J, with 13 bases in the middle. CDR3 residues: CASSYRQGSMNTEAFF. CDR3 bases: TGTGCCAGCAGTTACAGGCAGGGGTCTATGAACACTGAAGCTTTCTTT.

This chain's CDR3 is CASSSAGVYEQYF. The CDR3 bases are TGTGCCAGCAGCTCCGCAGGGGTCTACGAGCAGTACTTC. The chain has TRBV7-2 and TRBJ2-7, with D maybe TRBD1 (6 bases). The CDR3 is made up of 13 amino acids. Between the trimmed V and J ends, which lost 4 bases and 3 bases, there was a span of 10 bases. Per the germline V gene, CDR1 is SGHTA and CDR2 is FQGNSA.

The chain is built from TRBV11-3 and TRBJ2-7; weak D call: TRBD1 (6 bases). CDR1 and CDR2 from the germline V gene are SGHNT and YENEEA. V was clipped by 5 bases and J by 0 bases, with 17 bases between them. CDR3 length: 16 residues. The CDR3 loop reads CASSPGWGPSSYEQYF. CDR3 DNA sequence: TGTGCCAGCAGCCCCGGCTGGGGGCCCTCCTCCTACGAGCAGTACTTC.

The chain couples TRBV27 to TRBJ1-2, with 7 bases fitting TRBD1. V lost 5 bases and J lost 4; bases outside the gene matches: 13. Germline V gene data show CDR1 as MNHEY and CDR2 as SMNVEV (reference sequence). The length of the CDR3 is 16 residues. The CDR3 loop reads CASSLSGTAGIYGYTF. CDR3 bases: TGTGCCAGCAGTCTCTCCGGGACAGCAGGTATCTATGGCTACACCTTC.

The chain has TRBV27 and TRBJ1-5; the D gene is possibly TRBD1 (5 bases). Between the trimmed V and J ends, which lost 11 bases and 9 bases, there was a span of 20 bases. The CDR3 runs 13 residues. CDR1 MNHEY and CDR2 SMNVEV come from the germline V gene (reference sequence). The CDR3 sequence is CACTRQLMWPQHF. The CDR3 coding sequence is TGTGCCTGCACAAGACAGCTTATGTGGCCCCAGCATTTT.

This rearrangement joins TRBV6-1 to TRBJ1-3; D unclear. Germline CDR1 and CDR2: MNHNS and SASEGT. This CDR3 has 18 amino acids. Trimming took 2 bases from V and 4 from J, leaving 21 bases between them. For the CDR3, the DNA is TGTGCCAGCAGTGAACGAAGCGAGGGTAGCTCAGGAGGAAACACCATATATTTT. It yields the protein CASSERSEGSSGGNTIYF.

The CDR3 sequence: CASSLKRAGTGSSNQPQHF. CDR3 DNA: TGTGCCAGCTCACTTAAGCGAGCCGGGACAGGGAGTAGCAATCAGCCCCAGCATTTT. The chain carries TRBV18 and TRBJ1-5; 9 bases match TRBD1. Germline V gene lookup returns CDR1 KGHSH and CDR2 LQKENI. The CDR3 loop spans 19 amino acids. The trim removed 4 bases at V and 0 bases at J, leaving 13 bases unmatched.

A single count supports this clone. This chain joins TRBV2 and TRBJ2-6; D is unresolved. V gave up 6 bases and J gave up 0 bases, with 6 bases separating them. This CDR3 is 14 amino acids long. Germline V gives CDR1 SNHLY, CDR2 FYNNEI. The CDR3 protein is CASRLGSGANVLTF. CDR3 nucleotide sequence: TGTGCCAGCAGACTTGGCTCTGGGGCCAACGTCCTGACTTTC.

The chain is built from TRBV7-9 and TRBJ1-4; the D gene is possibly TRBD1 (6 bases). This CDR3 spans 14 amino acids. Germline CDR1 and CDR2: SEHNR and FQNEAQ (reference sequence). Trimming removed 6 bases from V and 4 bases from J, with 12 bases in between. CDR3 sequence reads: CASRSDSRNEKLFF. As DNA, the CDR3 is TGTGCCAGCAGATCGGACAGCCGTAATGAAAAACTGTTTTTT.

J is TRBJ1-2 and V is TRBV6-5, with no clear D. The V end was cut by 0 bases, the J end by 0 bases, with 8 bases between. The V gene's germline CDR1 is MNHEY and CDR2 SVGAGI. This CDR3 has 15 amino acids. Here the CDR3 reads CASSYSFGANYGYTF. The CDR3 bases are TGTGCCAGCAGTTACTCCTTCGGGGCTAACTATGGCTACACCTTC.

The chain recombines TRBV5-5 with TRBJ2-2; 8 nucleotides agree with TRBD1. The CDR3 covers 17 residues. V was pared by 2 bases and J by 4 bases, with 10 bases of the junction left unmatched. Germline V gene sequence: CDR1 SGHKS, CDR2 YYEKEE (reference sequence). DNA for the CDR3: TGTGCCAGCAGCTTTTTGAGTGGACAGGGAGGCACCGGGGAGCTGTTTTTT. Translated: CASSFLSGQGGTGELFF.

The chain uses TRBV15 and TRBJ2-1, with TRBD1 identical over 7 bases. This CDR3 is built from 15 residues. The trim removed 8 bases at V and 9 bases at J, leaving 16 bases unmatched. CDR1 is LNHNV and CDR2 is YYDKDF in the germline V gene (reference sequence). CDR3 loop: CATRGETGYFSEQFF. CDR3 in DNA: TGTGCCACCCGAGGCGAGACAGGGTATTTTAGTGAGCAGTTCTTC.

The rearrangement links TRBV5-6 to TRBJ1-6, with 8 bases fitting TRBD1. V trimming: 4 bases; J trimming: 7 bases; junction bases outside the gene matches: 7. CDR3 length: 15 amino acids. In germline, CDR1 is SGHDT, CDR2 YYEEEE. The CDR3 loop reads CASSRPWTGNSPLHF. The DNA for the CDR3 is TGTGCCAGCAGCCGGCCTTGGACAGGGAATTCACCCCTCCACTTT.

The CDR3 region is CASTFDTNTEAFF. The CDR3 DNA reads TGTGCCAGTACCTTCGACACGAACACTGAAGCTTTCTTT. The chain uses TRBV19 and TRBJ1-1; D call uncertain. CDR1 is LNHDA, CDR2 SQIVND, per germline (reference sequence). The V gene lost 7 bases and the J gene lost 1 base, with 10 bases spanning the gap. The CDR3 contains 13 residues.

This clone was picked up a small number of times. This chain connects TRBV7-8 to TRBJ1-6; tentative D call: TRBD1 (6 bases). Germline V gene sequence: CDR1 SGHVS, CDR2 FQNEAQ. The ends were cut back, 6 bases at V and 6 bases at J, with 21 bases in the middle. The CDR3 length is 17 residues. Written as DNA, the CDR3 is TGTGCCAGCAGTCCCGGGACACAAGGTTCCAGTAATTCACCCCTCCACTTT. Amino acid sequence: CASSPGTQGSSNSPLHF.

The chain recombines TRBV27 with TRBJ2-1, with TRBD2 identical over 9 bases. The J segment lost 6 bases and the V segment lost 3 bases, leaving 6 bases of the junction unmatched. This CDR3 is 15 amino acids long. CDR1 and CDR2 from the germline V gene are MNHEY and SMNVEV (reference sequence). The CDR3 protein is CASSFAGLAINEQFF. As DNA, the CDR3 is TGTGCCAGCAGTTTCGCGGGACTAGCCATCAATGAGCAGTTCTTC.

The genes are TRBV12-3 or TRBV12-4 and TRBJ1-2; D is unclear. Trimming removed 3 bases from V and 8 bases from J, with 10 bases in between. The CDR3 loop spans 12 amino acids. CDR3: CASSFEARGYTF. The DNA for the CDR3 is TGTGCCAGCAGTTTCGAAGCCAGGGGCTACACCTTC.

The rearrangement uses TRBV7-7 and TRBJ2-5; a possible D gene is TRBD1 (6 bases). Looked up from germline, CDR1 is SSHAT and CDR2 is FNYEAQ (reference sequence). The length of the CDR3 is 14 residues. The V gene lost 5 bases and the J gene lost 7 bases, with 17 bases spanning the gap. CDR3 protein: CASSLKTGFGTQYF. CDR3 DNA: TGTGCCAGCAGCCTAAAGACAGGTTTCGGGACCCAGTACTTC. The whole variable domain, filled in from reference TRBV7-7 and TRBJ2-5, reads GAGVSQSPRYKVTKRGQDVTLRCDPISSHATLYWYQQALGQGPEFLTYFNYEAQPDKSGLPSDRFSAERPEGSISTLTIQRTEQRDSAMYRCASSLKTGFGTQYFGPGTRLLVL.

This clone was observed a single time. The rearrangement joins TRBV6-5 to TRBJ1-4; 8 bases are a match to TRBD1. Trimming removed 7 bases from V and 3 bases from J; junction bases left unmatched: 7. Germline V gene data show CDR1 as MNHEY and CDR2 as SVGAGI. The CDR3 runs to 15 residues. CDR3 sequence reads: CASNLQGAANEKLFF. In DNA, the CDR3 is TGTGCCAGCAATTTGCAGGGGGCAGCTAATGAAAAACTGTTTTTT.